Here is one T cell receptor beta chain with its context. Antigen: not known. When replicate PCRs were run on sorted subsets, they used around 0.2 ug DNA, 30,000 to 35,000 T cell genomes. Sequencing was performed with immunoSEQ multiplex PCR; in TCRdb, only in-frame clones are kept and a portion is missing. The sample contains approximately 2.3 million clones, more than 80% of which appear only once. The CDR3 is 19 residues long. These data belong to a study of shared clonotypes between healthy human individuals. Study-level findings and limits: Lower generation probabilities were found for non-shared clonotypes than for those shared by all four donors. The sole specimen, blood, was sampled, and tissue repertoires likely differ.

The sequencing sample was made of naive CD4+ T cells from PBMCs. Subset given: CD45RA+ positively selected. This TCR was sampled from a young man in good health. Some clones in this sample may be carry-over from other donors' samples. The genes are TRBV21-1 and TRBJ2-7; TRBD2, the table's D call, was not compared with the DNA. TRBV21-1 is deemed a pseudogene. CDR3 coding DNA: TGTGCCAGCAGCAAAGAACGTCTAGCGGGAGGGCCCAGTCTGGACGAGCAGTACTTC. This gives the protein CASSKERLAGGPSLDEQYF.